This T cell receptor beta chain originates from a study of Graves' ophthalmopathy and Graves' hyperthyroidism. General study results and limits: Ophthalmopathy progression was predicted with 65% to 71% sensitivity and roughly 72% specificity.

Amplification from RNA transcripts yielded the TCR beta CDR3 regions. Scientists carried out first-round RT-PCR using HTBI primers and then a second-round multiplex PCR. TCRdb processed the multiplex PCR reads anew with MiXCR; each CDR3 protein has one entry. The profile covers about 550,000 distinct CDR3 sequences, with just under 40% appearing a single time and 4% to 5% taken by the ten largest. The hyperthyroidism patients, aged 18 to 65, had been newly diagnosed, with under 2 months' duration. This clonotype appeared a few times. The antigen remains unidentified. There are 15 residues in the CDR3. Germline CDR1 is SEHNR and CDR2 is FQNEAQ (reference sequence). V lost 1 base and J lost 4; bases outside the gene matches: 6.

The chain joins TRBV7-9 to TRBJ2-7; 8 nucleotides match TRBD1. The sequence was collected from an adult man with Graves' hyperthyroidism. Sequenced sample: peripheral blood or thyroid tissue (not recorded which). The CDR3 DNA is TGTGCCAGCAGCTTAGAGACAGGGGAATCGTACGAGCAGTACTTC. It specifies CASSLETGESYEQYF. Combining the CDR3 with reference TRBV7-9 and TRBJ2-7 gives the whole variable domain DTGVSQNPRHKITKRGQNVTFRCDPISEHNRLYWYRQTLGQGPEFLTYFQNEAQLEKSRLLSDRFSAERPKGSFSTLEIQRTEQGDSAMYLCASSLETGESYEQYFGPGTRLTVT.